The TCR beta chain under discussion was sequenced for a study of T cells after yellow fever vaccination. Turning to the study itself: Those fractions that held only low numbers of cells were prepared using the SMART-Seq v4 Ultra Low Input RNA kit.

One entry per CDR3 protein results from TCRdb running MiXCR on the 5' RACE reads. The repertoire holds some 350,000 distinct CDR3 sequences, with 4% as singletons. General study points: The study re-detected most primary-vaccination clones after the booster (approximately 96% CD4, around 89% CD8). Repertoires sorted by FACS could include abundant clonotypes that are contaminants from the bulk population.

In germline, CDR1 is SGHRS, CDR2 YFSETQ. The CDR3 extends over 13 amino acids. V gave up 3 bases and J gave up 3 bases, with 7 bases separating them. Worth noting for this clonotype: Antigen unknown.

This chain joins TRBV5-1 and TRBJ1-3, with a weak D call TRBD1 (5 bases). The receptor comes from a man in his late teens or twenties who received the YFV17D yellow fever vaccine. The source material was PBMCs, sampled 5 days after the yellow fever booster vaccination. DNA for the CDR3: TGCGCCAGCAGCTCCAGGGATGGAAACACCATATATTTT. Translation gives CASSSRDGNTIYF.